The T cell receptor (beta chain) under discussion was sequenced for a study of T cell responses to AZD1222 COVID-19 vaccine (dated by TCRdb to the early 2020s). About the full investigation: A total of 230 to 250 trial participants underwent TCR sequencing, of whom 200 to 220 had received two doses of AZD1222 and around 25 had received two doses of the MenACWY control vaccine. Trial participants were enrolled by age into 18-55, 56-69 and 70-plus year subgroups, with around 150, 28 and 57 TCR-sequenced participants respectively. Results the study describes overall, beyond this receptor: Participants were mostly white British, with more females than males. The authors suggested clonal diversity may have been underestimated. Epitopes outside the regions mutated in the B.1.351 and B.1.1.7 variants were reportedly recognized by nearly half of the unique spike-specific TCRs. The 56-69-year group was small, and its depth increase did not reach significance, likely because of low power. CD4 TCRs associated with the vaccine covered the entire spike protein, and the dominant responses were in regions 160-218 and 743-854. After two AZD1222 doses, spike-specific TCR breadth and depth were significantly higher than at day 0 and than in MenACWY recipients. Conclusions about previously exposed vaccinees are limited, since just five or six AZD1222 recipients were seropositive for SARS-CoV-2 at baseline. Because no samples from the day 14 peak response were available, repertoires could be characterized only after the peak T cell response.

V loses 0 bases, J loses 3 bases, and the germline ends lie 9 bases apart. The CDR3, cysteine through phenylalanine, is 14 amino acids long. The DNA shown is the 42-base CDR3, in frame from base 1. CDR1 and CDR2 were assigned from the germline V gene as SGHRS and YFSETQ. The CDR3 regions of human TCRbeta chains were analyzed by immunosequencing. Regarding the original processing steps: TCRs in the repertoires were compared against a reference library of SARS-CoV-2-specific TCRs that had been generated with the MIRA antigen-specificity platform. Breadth was defined as the fraction of unique TCRs that were SARS-CoV-2-associated. Depth was defined as the fraction of total T cells that were SARS-CoV-2-associated. Using the MIRA data, every spike-specific TCR was mapped to the spike region that the TCR reacted to and assigned to either a CD4 or a CD8 class. Log10-transformed breadth and depth values were compared by one-way ANOVA with Sidak's multiple comparisons tests. TCRdb retrieved this table from immuneACCESS and kept in-frame rearrangements only. Not all clones are present; in checked studies, unresolved V genes account for under half, and no reason is known for the remainder. That table furnishes V, J and clone size, whereas the DNA furnished D and trimming. For this sample there are tens of thousands of clones; roughly nine tenths appear just once. In total, the top ten clones hold about 5.7% of the sample.

As regards this clone: Its antigen is not yet known. The record has no base qualities; no much larger clone is one base away.

The time point label here, explained by the study, means: about 28 days (+/-7) after the second vaccine dose. AZD1222 recipients with second doses at about 4 weeks or about 12 weeks were pooled, because spike-specific TCR depth and breadth did not differ between schedules. Vaccinee samples were obtained from the UK trials COV001 and COV002, which included a single-blind randomized controlled phase 2/3 trial of AZD1222 (ChAdOx1 nCoV-19) in healthy adults. For TCRbeta chain sequencing, PBMC samples were collected from trial participants at day 0 and at day 28 after the second dose. This sample comprised peripheral blood, obtained 28 days after the second AZD1222 dose. The TCR originated in an adult who received the AZD1222 COVID-19 vaccine. Here the chain combines TRBV5-1 and TRBJ2-5; TRBD2 might be the D gene, on 6 matching bases. The nucleotide sequence reads as follows: TGCGCCAGCAGCTTGGCCGGGGGAGAAGAGACCCAGTACTTC. Translation gives CASSLAGGEETQYF.